This T cell receptor beta chain stems from a study of blood T cell repertoires in COVID-19. CDR1 LNHDA and CDR2 SQIVND come from the germline V gene (reference sequence). With V trimmed by 7 bases and J by 0 bases, 20 bases remained unmatched. This CDR3 is built from 22 residues. The table came from immunoSEQ multiplex PCR; TCRdb's copy has only in-frame clones and leaves some out. The sample lists around 30,000 clones, about 75% occurring once. Sequencing was done on a sample of peripheral blood. This receptor was obtained from a man older than 75 with active or convalescent COVID-19. The V gene is TRBV19, the J gene TRBJ2-6, with 11 nucleotides matching TRBD2. This chain's CDR3 is CASTVFLAGGRPATSGANVLTF. CDR3 nucleotides: TGTGCCAGTACCGTATTCCTAGCGGGAGGACGACCCGCCACCTCTGGGGCCAACGTCCTGACTTTC.